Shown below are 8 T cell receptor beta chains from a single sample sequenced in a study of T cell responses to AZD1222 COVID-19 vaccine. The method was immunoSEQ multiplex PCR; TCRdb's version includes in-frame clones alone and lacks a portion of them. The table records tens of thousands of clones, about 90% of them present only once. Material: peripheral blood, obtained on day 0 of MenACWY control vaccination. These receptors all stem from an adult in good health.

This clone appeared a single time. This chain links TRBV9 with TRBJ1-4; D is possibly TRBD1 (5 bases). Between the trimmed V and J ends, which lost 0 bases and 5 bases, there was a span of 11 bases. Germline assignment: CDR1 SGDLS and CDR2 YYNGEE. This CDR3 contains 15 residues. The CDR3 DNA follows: TGTGCCAGCAGCGTAGGTGGGGGAAGAAATGAAAAACTGTTTTTT. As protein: CASSVGGGRNEKLFF.

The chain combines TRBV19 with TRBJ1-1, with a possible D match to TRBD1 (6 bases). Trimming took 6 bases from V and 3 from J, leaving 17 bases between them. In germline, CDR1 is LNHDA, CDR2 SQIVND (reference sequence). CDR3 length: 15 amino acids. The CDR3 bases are TGTGCCAGTAGGTTTTGGGGGGCGCCCCACACTGAAGCTTTCTTT. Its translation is CASRFWGAPHTEAFF.

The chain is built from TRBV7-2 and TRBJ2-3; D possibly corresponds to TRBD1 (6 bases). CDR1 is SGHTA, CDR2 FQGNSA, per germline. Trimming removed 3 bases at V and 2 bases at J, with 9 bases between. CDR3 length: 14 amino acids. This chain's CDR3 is CASSLGQNTDTQYF. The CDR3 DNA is TGTGCCAGCAGCTTGGGACAAAACACAGATACGCAGTATTTT. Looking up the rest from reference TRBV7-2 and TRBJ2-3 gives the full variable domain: GAGVSQSPSNKVTEKGKDVELRCDPISGHTALYWYRQSLGQGLEFLIYFQGNSAPDKSGLPSDRFSAERTGGSVSTLTIQRTQQEDSAVYLCASSLGQNTDTQYFGPGTRLTVL.

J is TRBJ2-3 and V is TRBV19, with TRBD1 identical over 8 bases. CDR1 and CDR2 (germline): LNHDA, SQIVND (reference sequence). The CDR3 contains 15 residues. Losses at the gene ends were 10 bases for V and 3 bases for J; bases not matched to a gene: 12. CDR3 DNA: TGTGCCACCCAGGGGGCGGCTCAAGGGACAGATACGCAGTATTTT. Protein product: CATQGAAQGTDTQYF.

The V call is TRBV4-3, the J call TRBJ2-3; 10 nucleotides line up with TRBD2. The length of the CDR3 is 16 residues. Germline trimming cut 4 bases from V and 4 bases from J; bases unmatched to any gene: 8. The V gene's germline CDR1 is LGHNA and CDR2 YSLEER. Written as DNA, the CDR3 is TGCGCCAGCAGCCTGGGGCTAGCGGGGGAAGCAGATACGCAGTATTTT. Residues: CASSLGLAGEADTQYF.

The CDR3 nucleotides read TGTGCCAGCAGCCCCCGACAGGGCGATGAAAAACTGTTTTTT. Amino acids: CASSPRQGDEKLFF. J is TRBJ1-4 and V is TRBV7-2, with 7 bases identical to TRBD1. J lost 6 bases, V lost 5 bases, and 6 bases had no gene match. Germline V lookup: CDR1 SGHTA, CDR2 FQGNSA. There are 14 residues in the CDR3.

In DNA form, the CDR3 reads TGTGCCAGCACGGGACAGGGGGCGTCCTATAATTCACCCCTCCACTTT. The encoded protein is CASTGQGASYNSPLHF. This chain joins TRBV21-1 and TRBJ1-6; the table calls TRBD1, which could not be checked here. TRBV21-1 is flagged as a pseudogene. CDR3 length equals 16 residues.

The CDR3: CASSLKQGQLFF. The DNA for the CDR3 is TGTGCCAGCAGCTTGAAACAGGGGCAACTGTTTTTT. This sequence joins TRBV5-6 and TRBJ2-2; 7 bases map to TRBD1. The CDR3 has 12 amino acids. Germline V gene data show CDR1 as SGHDT and CDR2 as YYEEEE. V lost 1 base, J lost 14 bases, and 5 bases stayed unmatched. The whole variable domain, remainder taken from reference TRBV5-6 and TRBJ2-2, is DAGVTQSPTHLIKTRGQQVTLRCSPKSGHDTVSWYQQALGQGPQFIFQYYEEEERQRGNFPDRFSGHQFPNYSSELNVNALLLGDSALYLCASSLKQGQLFFGEGSRLTVL.